These 21 T cell receptor beta chains share one sample of origin, sequenced in a study of T cell responses to AZD1222 COVID-19 vaccine. TCRdb's copy holds only in-frame clones and misses some; the assay was immunoSEQ multiplex PCR. This repertoire shows 120,000 or so clones, 91% found once; its top ten account for about 2.7%. The sample was peripheral blood, taken on day 0 of AZD1222 vaccination. The source of these receptors is an adult in good health.

V and J are TRBV7-8 and TRBJ1-3; 7 bases fit TRBD1. With V trimmed by 1 base and J by 0 bases, 6 bases remained unmatched. The CDR3 spans 17 residues. The germline V gene encodes CDR1 SGHVS and CDR2 FQNEAQ. The CDR3 loop reads CASSLGEGARSGNTIYF. The DNA of the CDR3 is TGTGCCAGCAGCTTAGGGGAGGGGGCCCGCTCTGGAAACACCATATATTTT.

The chain employs TRBV30 and TRBJ2-3; TRBD2 agrees at 10 bases. Losses at the gene ends were 8 bases for V and 4 bases for J; bases not matched to a gene: 9. CDR1 GTSNPN and CDR2 SVGIG come from the germline V gene (reference sequence). The CDR3 contains 14 residues. CDR3 sequence (DNA): TGTGCCCTCGGGGCTAGCGGGAGCCCAGATACGCAGTATTTT. This translates into CALGASGSPDTQYF.

This sequence joins TRBV4-2 and TRBJ2-3, with TRBD2 as a possible D gene (5 bases). The CDR3 covers 15 residues. The V end was cut by 2 bases, the J end by 2 bases, with 11 bases between. Germline loops: CDR1 LGHNA, CDR2 YNFKEQ. CDR3 nucleotide sequence: TGTGCCAGCAGCCAACAGGAGAGGGACACAGATACGCAGTATTTT. Its translation is CASSQQERDTDTQYF.

The CDR3 DNA sequence: TGTGCCAGCAGTTTCGATTATAATTCACCCCTCCACTTT. This encodes CASSFDYNSPLHF. The chain couples TRBV27 to TRBJ1-6; D is unresolved. Deletions cut 3 bases from V and 4 bases from J, with 4 bases between. The CDR3 covers 13 residues. CDR1 MNHEY and CDR2 SMNVEV come from the germline V gene (reference sequence).

The V and J genes are TRBV10-3 and TRBJ2-5; maybe TRBD2 (6 bases). Germline-derived CDR1 and CDR2 are ENHRY and SYGVKD. The CDR3 runs to 14 residues. V was cut by 1 base and J by 1 base, with 7 bases left in between. The DNA for the CDR3 is TGTGCCATCAGTGAGTTGGGACTCCAAGAGACCCAGTACTTC. The encoded protein is CAISELGLQETQYF.

V is TRBV18 and J is TRBJ2-5; 11 bases align to TRBD1. V gave up 3 bases and J gave up 4 bases; unmatched junction bases: 7. Germline V gene data show CDR1 as KGHSH and CDR2 as LQKENI. This CDR3 spans 16 amino acids. The CDR3 DNA reads TGTGCCAGCTCACCCAAAGCTGGGACAGGGGGAGAGACCCAGTACTTC. Protein product: CASSPKAGTGGETQYF.

The chain couples TRBV18 to TRBJ1-3; D perhaps matches TRBD1 (5 bases). The germline V gene encodes CDR1 KGHSH and CDR2 LQKENI. Trimming removed 2 bases at V and 0 bases at J, with 17 bases between. CDR3 length equals 18 residues. The CDR3 loop is CASSPGSIVGLSGNTIYF. The DNA of the CDR3 is TGTGCCAGCTCACCAGGATCTATCGTGGGACTCTCTGGAAACACCATATATTTT.

The chain employs TRBV5-6 and TRBJ2-7; 8 bases line up with TRBD2. J gave up 1 base and V 3 bases, and 3 bases lay outside the gene matches. Germline CDR1 is SGHDT and CDR2 is YYEEEE. This CDR3 is 14 amino acids long. This CDR3 is CASSSTSGSYEQYF. CDR3 coding DNA: TGTGCCAGCAGCTCTACTAGCGGTTCCTACGAGCAGTACTTC.

This chain uses TRBV4-3 with TRBJ2-5; 9 bases agree with TRBD2. This CDR3 is built from 15 residues. V gave up 10 bases and J gave up 3 bases; unmatched junction bases: 12. Germline lookup yields CDR1 LGHNA and CDR2 YSLEER. The CDR3, as DNA: TGCGCCACCCGACGGGCCCGACTAGCGGAAGAGACCCAGTACTTC. Protein sequence: CATRRARLAEETQYF.

V and J are TRBV7-2 and TRBJ2-7; TRBD2 aligns across 14 bases. The CDR3 runs to 15 residues. Trimming removed 4 bases from V and 4 bases from J; junction bases left unmatched: 3. CDR1 and CDR2 from the germline V gene are SGHTA and FQGNSA. The CDR3 is CASSSGTSGSYEQYF. The CDR3 nucleotides are TGTGCCAGCAGCTCCGGGACTAGCGGGAGTTACGAGCAGTACTTC.

This chain connects TRBV4-3 to TRBJ1-2; the D is unclear. Looked up from germline, CDR1 is LGHNA and CDR2 is YSLEER. The CDR3 contains 14 residues. V gave up 0 bases and J gave up 8 bases, with 13 bases separating them. CDR3 DNA sequence: TGCGCCAGCAGCCAAGACACCGGGAATGGAGGCTACACCTTC. Amino acids: CASSQDTGNGGYTF.

This chain connects TRBV19 to TRBJ2-7; the D gene is possibly TRBD2 (5 bases). This CDR3 contains 12 residues. Germline V lookup: CDR1 LNHDA, CDR2 SQIVND (reference sequence). The germline V and J ends were trimmed by 5 bases and 3 bases, with 8 bases remaining between them. The CDR3 DNA follows: TGTGCCAGTAGTGGCCGGGACTACGAGCAGTACTTC. This sequence encodes CASSGRDYEQYF.

The chain joins TRBV12-3 or TRBV12-4 to TRBJ2-7; perhaps TRBD1 as D (5 bases). Trimming stripped 4 bases from V and 2 bases from J, with 9 bases between. The CDR3 sequence is 13 residues long. CDR3 nucleotides: TGTGCCAGCAGTTATTGGGGCCCCTACGAGCAGTACTTC. It translates to CASSYWGPYEQYF.

This clone was seen only a few times. The chain carries TRBV2 and TRBJ1-1, with D unresolved. V was clipped by 6 bases and J by 3 bases, with 14 bases between them. CDR1 is SNHLY, CDR2 FYNNEI, per germline. This CDR3 region has 14 residues. CDR3 amino acids: CASRYGEGHTEAFF. The CDR3 DNA reads as TGTGCCAGCAGGTACGGGGAGGGCCACACTGAAGCTTTCTTT.

The chain links TRBV27 to TRBJ1-2, with D perhaps matching TRBD1 (5 bases). This CDR3 contains 14 residues. Trimming removed 4 bases from V and 8 bases from J, with 17 bases in between. CDR1 and CDR2 from the germline V gene are MNHEY and SMNVEV (reference sequence). CDR3: CASSSSGRWGGYTF. DNA of the CDR3: TGTGCCAGCAGTTCCTCGGGAAGGTGGGGGGGCTACACCTTC.

The chain has TRBV19 and TRBJ2-1, with 13 bases matching TRBD2. V lost 7 bases to trimming and J lost 7 bases; unmatched junction nucleotides: 7. This CDR3 has 15 amino acids. Germline CDR1 reads LNHDA; CDR2 reads SQIVND (reference sequence). The DNA for the CDR3 is TGTGCCAGTACTTTTACTAGCGGGAGGGGAAATGAGCAGTTCTTC. Protein sequence: CASTFTSGRGNEQFF.

The chain joins TRBV19 to TRBJ2-3; 7 nucleotides match TRBD1. This CDR3 is 17 amino acids long. The germline CDR1 and CDR2 sequences are LNHDA and SQIVND (reference sequence). V trimming: 6 bases; J trimming: 2 bases; junction bases outside the gene matches: 14. The CDR3 DNA reads TGTGCCAGTAGCCTTTGGGCAGGGGGACCCCCCACAGATACGCAGTATTTT. Protein product: CASSLWAGGPPTDTQYF.

The chain joins TRBV20-1 to TRBJ1-1; tentative D call: TRBD1 (6 bases). Germline CDR1 reads DFQATT; CDR2 reads SNEGSKA (reference sequence). This CDR3 comprises 12 residues. Trimming stripped 4 bases from V and 10 bases from J, with 16 bases between. CDR3 coding DNA: TGCAGTGCTATTGAACCGGGGGCGCGAGCTTTCTTT. Its protein product is CSAIEPGARAFF.

The chain has TRBV18 and TRBJ1-5; D call uncertain. The CDR3 length is 13 residues. Germline V gene lookup returns CDR1 KGHSH and CDR2 LQKENI. V dropped 5 bases and J dropped 4 bases, with 9 bases sitting between them. CDR3 region: CASSSDGNQPQHF. CDR3 nucleotide sequence: TGTGCCAGCTCATCGGACGGAAATCAGCCCCAGCATTTT. The whole variable domain, filled in from reference TRBV18 and TRBJ1-5, reads NAGVMQNPRHLVRRRGQEARLRCSPMKGHSHVYWYRQLPEEGLKFMVYLQKENIIDESGMPKERFSAEFPKEGPSILRIQQVVRGDSAAYFCASSSDGNQPQHFGDGTRLSIL.

This chain connects TRBV3-1 (or the pseudogene TRBV3-2) to TRBJ2-2, with 9 bases matching TRBD1. CDR3 length equals 18 residues. With V trimmed by 3 bases and J by 4 bases, 12 bases remained unmatched. The germline CDR1 and CDR2 sequences are LGHDT and YNNKEL (reference sequence). The CDR3 DNA sequence: TGTGCCAGCAGCCACCTTACCGCGGGACAGGGAGTCACCGGGGAGCTGTTTTTT. Protein sequence: CASSHLTAGQGVTGELFF.

This sequence joins TRBV4-2 and TRBJ1-5, with D possibly matching TRBD1 (5 bases). The V and J ends lost 0 bases and 3 bases respectively, with 18 bases between them. The CDR3 runs to 18 residues. Germline V CDR1 and CDR2: LGHNA, YNFKEQ. Here the CDR3 DNA reads TGTGCCAGCAGCCAAGAAGGGATGCGGCAGGGAGCCAATCAGCCCCAGCATTTT. Translated, it gives CASSQEGMRQGANQPQHF.